What follows are 29 T cell receptor beta chains derived from one specimen sequenced in a study of cytomegalovirus exposure and HLA in healthy donors. PCR was performed using 60 Vbeta and 13 Jbeta primers. Sequenced by immunoSEQ multiplex PCR; TCRdb stores in-frame clones only, minus some. The sample shows more than 150,000 clones, around 78% of them seen only once. The specimen sequenced was PBMCs. The receptor source for this set is a woman aged 50 to 60 in good health and CMV-seropositive.

The chain is built from TRBV5-4 and TRBJ2-7; a weak D match, TRBD1 (6 bases). Looked up from germline, CDR1 is SGHNT and CDR2 is YYREEE (reference sequence). The CDR3 has 16 residues. V gave up 5 bases and J gave up 3 bases, with 21 bases separating them. The CDR3 sequence is CASRSLPNRDFYEQYF. In nucleotides, the CDR3 is TGTGCCAGCAGGAGCCTGCCGAACAGGGATTTCTACGAGCAGTACTTC.

V gene TRBV19 combines with J gene TRBJ2-1, with 10 bases aligning to TRBD1. This CDR3 comprises 16 residues. Germline lookup yields CDR1 LNHDA and CDR2 SQIVND (reference sequence). J was trimmed by 8 bases and V by 6 bases; bases with no gene match: 13. The CDR3 DNA reads as TGTGCCAGTAGACAACACTCCGGGACAGGGGCCGATGAGCAGTTCTTC. Translation gives CASRQHSGTGADEQFF.

The chain uses TRBV19 and TRBJ2-7; TRBD2 aligns across 7 bases. The CDR3 contains 13 residues. Germline CDR1 reads LNHDA; CDR2 reads SQIVND (reference sequence). V trimming: 7 bases; J trimming: 7 bases; junction bases outside the gene matches: 10. This CDR3 is CASTTAGSGEQYF. CDR3 sequence (DNA): TGTGCCAGTACCACAGCGGGGTCGGGGGAGCAGTACTTC. Full variable domain (outside the CDR3, taken from reference TRBV19 and TRBJ2-7): DGGITQSPKYLFRKEGQNVTLSCEQNLNHDAMYWYRQDPGQGLRLIYYSQIVNDFQKGDIAEGYSVSREKKESFPLTVTSAQKNPTAFYLCASTTAGSGEQYFGPGTRLTVT.

This chain connects TRBV5-1 to TRBJ1-1; a possible D gene is TRBD1 (6 bases). There are 14 residues in the CDR3. Between the trimmed V and J ends, which lost 1 base and 4 bases, there was a span of 11 bases. Germline CDR1 SGHRS, CDR2 YFSETQ. CDR3 sequence: CASSLNGGFTEAFF. The CDR3 region has the DNA TGCGCCAGCAGCTTGAATGGGGGCTTCACTGAAGCTTTCTTT.

The chain recombines TRBV9 with TRBJ1-1; D perhaps matches TRBD1 (5 bases). The germline V gene has CDR1 SGDLS and CDR2 YYNGEE. V lost 0 bases and J 3 bases, leaving 9 bases between the germline ends. The CDR3 contains 14 residues. CDR3 in amino acids: CASSVEAGHTEAFF. The CDR3 DNA reads TGTGCCAGCAGCGTAGAGGCAGGGCACACTGAAGCTTTCTTT.

This sequence joins TRBV2 and TRBJ1-2; D is undetermined. CDR3 length equals 12 residues. V was trimmed by 6 bases and J by 5 bases, leaving 10 bases between them. In germline, CDR1 is SNHLY, CDR2 FYNNEI. The CDR3 region is CASSENNYGYTF. CDR3 in DNA: TGTGCCAGCAGCGAGAATAATTATGGCTACACCTTC.

A few counts support this clone. The chain employs TRBV6-5 and TRBJ1-2, with D perhaps TRBD1 (6 bases). The V gene's germline CDR1 is MNHEY and CDR2 SVGAGI. There are 16 residues in the CDR3. V was clipped by 4 bases and J by 6 bases, with 21 bases between them. For the CDR3, the DNA is TGTGCCAGCAGTTCCACCCGTGTACAGGGTAATAATGGCTACACCTTC. This sequence encodes CASSSTRVQGNNGYTF.

The chain joins TRBV4-3 to TRBJ2-3; no clear D gene. Germline loops: CDR1 LGHNA, CDR2 YSLEER. Between the trimmed V and J ends, which lost 4 bases and 1 base, there was a span of 12 bases. The CDR3 is made up of 15 amino acids. The CDR3 DNA reads as TGCGCCAGCAGCCTCCTTGGCGCGGGCACAGATACGCAGTATTTT. Translated, it gives CASSLLGAGTDTQYF.

This clone has a handful of counts. The chain couples TRBV5-1 to TRBJ2-1, with 8 bases fitting TRBD2. The CDR3 spans 14 residues. With 0 bases clipped from V and 8 bases from J, the junction kept 4 bases outside the gene matches. Looked up from germline, CDR1 is SGHRS and CDR2 is YFSETQ. The CDR3 nucleotides are TGCGCCAGCAGCTTGGTAGCGGGAAGCGATGAGCAGTTCTTC. Translated: CASSLVAGSDEQFF.

The chain uses TRBV21-1 and TRBJ2-1; the D segment call TRBD2 is taken from the table without a DNA check. TRBV21-1 is an annotated pseudogene. The CDR3 is 22 residues long. In nucleotides, the CDR3 is TGTGCCAGCAGCAAGTCTAAACGGGGGGGACTTCCCCCAAAGGGAGCTGTAGACGAGCAGTTCTTC. This codes for CASSKSKRGGLPPKGAVDEQFF.

V gene TRBV4-3 combines with J gene TRBJ2-7; 7 nucleotides align to TRBD1. The ends lost 1 base at V and 0 bases at J; junction bases unmatched: 12. CDR1 and CDR2 (germline): LGHNA, YSLEER. CDR3 size: 18 residues. CDR3 protein: CASSQGGYVTGSSYEQYF. The CDR3 DNA reads as TGCGCCAGCAGCCAAGGGGGGTATGTGACAGGGAGCTCCTACGAGCAGTACTTC.

This clone was seen a handful of times. The CDR3 loop is CASEWGGSTEAFF. The CDR3 DNA sequence: TGTGCCAGTGAATGGGGGGGGAGCACTGAAGCTTTCTTT. V gene TRBV19 combines with J gene TRBJ1-1, with D perhaps matching TRBD1 (5 bases). Germline loops: CDR1 LNHDA, CDR2 SQIVND (reference sequence). The CDR3 has 13 amino acids. V was clipped by 8 bases and J by 4 bases, with 14 bases between them. The variable domain in full, with the rest retrieved from reference TRBV19 and TRBJ1-1, is DGGITQSPKYLFRKEGQNVTLSCEQNLNHDAMYWYRQDPGQGLRLIYYSQIVNDFQKGDIAEGYSVSREKKESFPLTVTSAQKNPTAFYLCASEWGGSTEAFFGQGTRLTVV.

The chain recombines TRBV7-2 with TRBJ2-1; tentative D call: TRBD2 (6 bases). Trimming took off 5 bases at V and 12 bases at J, with 23 bases between the two ends. Germline-derived CDR1 and CDR2 are SGHTA and FQGNSA. The CDR3 runs to 15 residues. CDR3 residues: CASSDSTASTGGQFF. The CDR3 nucleotides are TGTGCCAGCAGCGACAGCACCGCGTCGACCGGGGGGCAGTTCTTC.

The CDR3 coding sequence is TGTGCCAGCAGTGAAATTACAGGGGGGGAAAAACTGTTTTTT. Amino acid sequence: CASSEITGGEKLFF. The rearrangement joins TRBV2 to TRBJ1-4; 8 positions agree with TRBD1. This CDR3 is built from 14 residues. The V gene end was trimmed by 2 bases and the J gene end by 8 bases; junction bases not matched to a gene: 4. Germline V gene lookup returns CDR1 SNHLY and CDR2 FYNNEI.

As to this clone: The same CDR3 is also encoded by other DNA sequences in this sample. The V call is TRBV5-4, the J call TRBJ1-1; D remains unclear. Germline-derived CDR1 and CDR2 are SGHNT and YYREEE (reference sequence). The CDR3 is made up of 12 amino acids. V lost 1 base and J 5 bases, leaving 6 bases between the germline ends. The CDR3, as DNA: TGTGCCAGCAGCTTGCGGGGAACTGAAGCTTTCTTT. Its translation: CASSLRGTEAFF.

The chain couples TRBV7-9 to TRBJ1-1; D uncertain. The V end lost 3 bases, the J end lost 0 bases, and 11 bases lay between the germline ends. CDR3 length: 15 residues. The germline V gene encodes CDR1 SEHNR and CDR2 FQNEAQ (reference sequence). In nucleotides, the CDR3 is TGTGCCAGCAGCTTTTTCGGGAGACTGAACACTGAAGCTTTCTTT. It specifies CASSFFGRLNTEAFF.

This clone was counted only a few times. The rearrangement links TRBV9 to TRBJ2-5; the D is unclear. The germline V gene encodes CDR1 SGDLS and CDR2 YYNGEE. The CDR3 has 16 residues. V lost 0 bases and J 2 bases, leaving 14 bases between the germline ends. Here the CDR3 reads CASSVAPDLRQETQYF. The CDR3 DNA reads TGTGCCAGCAGCGTAGCCCCTGATCTGCGACAAGAGACCCAGTACTTC.

This rearrangement joins TRBV29-1 to TRBJ1-3; the match to TRBD1 covers 8 bases. The trim removed 4 bases at V and 0 bases at J, leaving 2 bases unmatched. The CDR3 consists of 14 residues. Germline CDR1 is SQVTM and CDR2 is ANQGSEA. The CDR3, as DNA: TGCAGCGTTGTGCAGGGGGCCTCTGGAAACACCATATATTTT. It is translated as CSVVQGASGNTIYF.

As concerns this clone: Other DNA sequences in the same sample also yield this CDR3. The genes are TRBV13 and TRBJ2-2, with TRBD1 identical over 10 bases. The germline V gene encodes CDR1 PRHDT and CDR2 FYEKMQ (reference sequence). The CDR3 has 15 amino acids. Trimming cost V 4 bases and J 7 bases; bases outside gene matches: 6. CDR3 in DNA: TGTGCCAGCAGCTCCGGGACAGGGGTTGGCGGGGAGCTGTTTTTT. Its protein product is CASSSGTGVGGELFF.

This clone was counted at least ten times. This chain joins TRBV6-4 and TRBJ1-1, with 11 bases that match TRBD1. The V gene end was trimmed by 5 bases and the J gene end by 1 base; junction bases not matched to a gene: 3. The CDR3 sequence is 15 residues long. Per the germline V gene, CDR1 is MRHNA and CDR2 is SNTAGT. The CDR3 sequence is CASSRGTGGNTEAFF. The CDR3 DNA reads TGTGCCAGCAGTCGTGGGACAGGGGGGAACACTGAAGCTTTCTTT.

This chain links TRBV6-1 with TRBJ1-1; D is unclear. With 5 bases removed from V and 1 base from J, the gap between germline ends came to 11 bases. The CDR3 length is 14 residues. From germline, CDR1 is MNHNS and CDR2 SASEGT. The CDR3 region has the DNA TGTGCCAGCAGTAACCTTTACACGAACACTGAAGCTTTCTTT. This encodes CASSNLYTNTEAFF.

The chain carries TRBV4-3 and TRBJ1-6, with 7 bases aligning to TRBD1. The CDR3 is made up of 15 amino acids. In germline, CDR1 is LGHNA, CDR2 YSLEER. V was pared by 0 bases and J by 6 bases, with 2 bases of the junction left unmatched. The CDR3: CASSQDDRVNSPLHF. CDR3 nucleotide sequence: TGCGCCAGCAGCCAAGACGACAGGGTTAATTCACCCCTCCACTTT.

This chain joins TRBV29-1 and TRBJ1-1, with 8 bases aligning to TRBD1. The length of the CDR3 is 13 residues. V shed 6 bases and J 2 bases; nucleotides not matched to a gene: 5. Germline CDR1 and CDR2: SQVTM and ANQGSEA. CDR3 in amino acids: CSVPGTGNTEAFF. The DNA of the CDR3 is TGCAGCGTCCCTGGGACAGGAAACACTGAAGCTTTCTTT.

The gene calls are TRBV28 and TRBJ2-7; 13 positions match TRBD2. Germline V gene sequence: CDR1 MDHEN, CDR2 SYDVKM. The CDR3 loop spans 16 amino acids. The V and J ends lost 3 bases and 4 bases, in that order; junction bases with no gene match: 6. The CDR3, as DNA: TGTGCCAGCAGTTTCGTTACGGGACTAGCGGGGTACGAGCAGTACTTC. This translates into CASSFVTGLAGYEQYF. The whole variable domain, filled in from reference TRBV28 and TRBJ2-7, reads DVKVTQSSRYLVKRTGEKVFLECVQDMDHENMFWYRQDPGLGLRLIYFSYDVKMKEKGDIPEGYSVSREKKERFSLILESASTNQTSMYLCASSFVTGLAGYEQYFGPGTRLTVT.

The chain uses TRBV11-3 and TRBJ2-7; TRBD2 matches at 8 bases. CDR3 size: 17 residues. V lost 5 bases, J lost 2 bases, and 14 bases stayed unmatched. Germline V gene sequence: CDR1 SGHNT, CDR2 YENEEA. CDR3 loop: CASSPRGAAGVTYEQYF. DNA of the CDR3: TGTGCCAGCAGCCCAAGGGGGGCAGCGGGAGTAACCTACGAGCAGTACTTC.

The chain couples TRBV5-1 to TRBJ2-3; weak D call: TRBD2 (5 bases). The CDR3 runs to 13 residues. Trimming stripped 6 bases from V and 5 bases from J, with 13 bases between. The germline V gene has CDR1 SGHRS and CDR2 YFSETQ. The CDR3 nucleotides read TGCGCCAGCACCCTAGAGGGTGGAGATACGCAGTATTTT. It is translated as CASTLEGGDTQYF.

V gene TRBV4-2 combines with J gene TRBJ1-1; maybe TRBD1 (6 bases). V was clipped by 2 bases and J by 11 bases, with 21 bases between them. CDR1 and CDR2 (germline): LGHNA, YNFKEQ. This CDR3 has 15 amino acids. In DNA, the CDR3 is TGTGCCAGCAGCCAATCCCTCGAGGGAACAGGGATTGCTTTCTTT. Translating gives CASSQSLEGTGIAFF.

In DNA form, the CDR3 reads TGTGCCTGGAGTCGCGGGGGGACCTCCTACGAGCAGTACTTC. Its translation is CAWSRGGTSYEQYF. The chain couples TRBV30 to TRBJ2-7; 8 nucleotides agree with TRBD2. CDR3 size: 14 residues. Germline CDR1 and CDR2: GTSNPN and SVGIG (reference sequence). Unmatched junction bases numbered 3, after V lost 2 bases and J lost 0 bases.

The chain couples TRBV5-4 to TRBJ2-7; 7 nucleotides align to TRBD1. The CDR3 is 15 amino acids. The V gene end was trimmed by 3 bases and the J gene end by 2 bases; junction bases not matched to a gene: 8. Germline V gene sequence: CDR1 SGHNT, CDR2 YYREEE (reference sequence). The CDR3 DNA reads TGTGCCAGCAGCTCCTCGACAGGGCCAACCTACGAGCAGTACTTC. This encodes CASSSSTGPTYEQYF.